This TCR beta chain was recovered during a study of T cell responses to AZD1222 COVID-19 vaccine. Note on this clone: Its antigen is unidentified.

V gave up 0 bases and J gave up 6 bases, with 8 bases separating them. The CDR3 runs 13 residues. Sequenced by immunoSEQ multiplex PCR; TCRdb stores in-frame clones only, minus some. The sample includes 95,000 to 150,000 clones, about 93% of them seen just once. Whole-study findings and limits: Recipients of two AZD1222 doses showed rising Spike-specific TCR breadth and depth. A reported finding is that nearly half of spike-specific TCRs target unmutated variant regions. Sampling that yielded the repertoires occurred only after the peak T cell response.

V usage is TRBV12-3 or TRBV12-4 and J usage is TRBJ1-1; D gene uncertain. The clonotype comes from an adult who received the AZD1222 COVID-19 vaccine. The sequenced sample was peripheral blood, obtained 28 days after the second AZD1222 dose. CDR3: CASSLASGPEAFF. The CDR3 nucleotides are TGTGCCAGCAGTTTAGCGTCGGGCCCTGAAGCTTTCTTT.